This entry concerns a single T cell receptor (beta chain). The antigen is unknown. TCR beta sequencing covered blood CD8+ and CD4+ T cells. TEMRA cells were enriched by FACS, while CD8+ and CD4+ T cells were obtained through a negative isolation that was performed magnetically. This sample was taken from a study of CD8 T cells in Susac syndrome. Reverse transcription of roughly 0.45 to 1 ug RNA used random hexamers. The TCR beta CDR3 was amplified by immunoSEQ multiplex PCR across 54 Vbeta, 13 Jbeta. Using its own MiXCR run on the immunoSEQ multiplex PCR reads, TCRdb lists one record per CDR3 protein. The profile shows roughly 120,000 distinct CDR3 sequences, 93% of them singletons. General observations from the study: The authors acknowledged that the study's TCR sequencing and HLA analysis involved relatively few individuals.

The V and J ends lost 6 bases and 3 bases, in that order; junction bases with no gene match: 12. Germline-derived CDR1 and CDR2 are SQVTM and ANQGSEA. The CDR3 loop spans 16 amino acids. This chain links TRBV29-1 with TRBJ2-7; 12 bases fit TRBD1. Specimen: CD8+ T cells from PBMCs. The clonotype was recovered from a human donor with multiple sclerosis. The CDR3 spells CSVTGTGGTYFYEQYF. The DNA for the CDR3 is TGCAGCGTAACCGGGACAGGGGGCACTTATTTCTACGAGCAGTACTTC.